This T cell receptor (beta chain) was captured in a study of cytomegalovirus exposure and HLA in healthy donors. The overall study: Earlier sequencing of 150 million to 200 million T cells yielded 100 million to 120 million unique TCR beta sequences. Study results and caveats: Serostatus for CMV was the only available immune exposure information. TCR sequences were mostly rare, though some public TCRs occurred in many donors. TCR beta sequences numbering around 15,000 were associated with HLA alleles at 0.05 false discovery rate in a later analysis.

As to this clone: Antigen specificity is unknown. One end of the junction varies from germline; a read error may be responsible. The sample has other DNA sequences that encode this CDR3 too.

PCR involved 60 Vbeta and 13 Jbeta primers. TCRdb's table, derived via immunoSEQ multiplex PCR, lists solely in-frame clones and lacks some. Of some 140,000 clones listed, around 10% are singletons. CDR3 length equals 14 residues. Germline V gives CDR1 WNHNN, CDR2 SYGVQD (reference sequence). This TCR derives from a woman between 35 and 50 years old in good health and CMV-seropositive. The chain carries TRBV10-1 and TRBJ1-1; possible D gene TRBD1, 5 bases. Sequenced material: PBMCs. CDR3 protein: CASSDGGSITEAFF. DNA of the CDR3: TGCGCCAGCAGTGACGGGGGATCTATCACTGAAGCTTTCTTC.